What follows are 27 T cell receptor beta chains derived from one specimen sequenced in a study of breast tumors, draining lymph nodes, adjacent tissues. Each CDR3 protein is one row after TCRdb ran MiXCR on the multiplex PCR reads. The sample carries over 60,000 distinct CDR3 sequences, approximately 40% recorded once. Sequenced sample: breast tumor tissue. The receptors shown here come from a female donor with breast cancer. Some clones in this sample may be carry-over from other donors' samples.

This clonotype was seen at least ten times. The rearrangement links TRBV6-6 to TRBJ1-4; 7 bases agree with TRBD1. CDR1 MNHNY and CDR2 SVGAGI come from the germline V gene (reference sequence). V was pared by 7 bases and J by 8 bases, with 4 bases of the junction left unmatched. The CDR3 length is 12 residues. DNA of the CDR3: TGTGCCAGCACCAGGGGGGGAGAAAAACTGTTTTTT. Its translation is CASTRGGEKLFF.

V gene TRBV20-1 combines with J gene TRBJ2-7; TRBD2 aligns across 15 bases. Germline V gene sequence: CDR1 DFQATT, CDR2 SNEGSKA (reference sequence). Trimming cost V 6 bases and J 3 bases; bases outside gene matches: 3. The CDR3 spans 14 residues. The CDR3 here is CSAMGLAGGYEQYF. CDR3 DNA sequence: TGCAGTGCAATGGGACTAGCGGGAGGCTACGAGCAGTACTTC.

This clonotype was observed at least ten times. The CDR3 reads CASSLSERNYGYTF. Here the CDR3 DNA reads TGTGCCAGCAGTTTATCTGAGAGGAACTATGGCTACACCTTC. The V gene is TRBV12-3 or TRBV12-4, the J gene TRBJ1-2, with unresolved D. Trimming cost V 2 bases and J 2 bases, with 9 bases left between them. CDR3 length: 14 amino acids.

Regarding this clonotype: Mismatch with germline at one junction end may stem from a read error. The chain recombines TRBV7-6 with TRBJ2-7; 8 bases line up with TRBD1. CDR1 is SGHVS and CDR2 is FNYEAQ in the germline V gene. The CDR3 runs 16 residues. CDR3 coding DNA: TGCGCCAGCAGCATCGGACAGGGACAGCCCCTGGGCGAGCAGTGCTTC. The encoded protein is CASSIGQGQPLGEQCF.

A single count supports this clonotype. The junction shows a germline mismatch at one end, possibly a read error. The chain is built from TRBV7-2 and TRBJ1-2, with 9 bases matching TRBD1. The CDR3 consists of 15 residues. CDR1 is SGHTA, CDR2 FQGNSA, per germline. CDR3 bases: TGTGCCAGCAGCTCCCGGGACAGGGTTGATCGTGGCTACCCCTTC. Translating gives CASSSRDRVDRGYPF.

The CDR3 nucleotides are TGTAACAGCAGCCATGGGGGTACGGATGAAAAACTGTTTTTT. Protein product: CNSSHGGTDEKLFF. The chain combines TRBV7-8 with TRBJ1-4, with D maybe TRBD1 (5 bases). The CDR3 loop spans 14 amino acids. The germline V gene has CDR1 SGHVS and CDR2 FQNEAQ.

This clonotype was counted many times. CDR3 protein: CASSLIQGREQYF. CDR3 coding DNA: TGTGCCAGCAGCTTAATCCAAGGCCGCGAGCAGTACTTC. The rearrangement joins TRBV7-3 to TRBJ2-7; D is ambiguous. CDR3 length equals 13 residues. Between the trimmed V and J ends, which lost 1 base and 6 bases, there was a span of 10 bases. Germline V CDR1 and CDR2: SGHTA, FQGTGA. The complete variable domain, with remaining parts taken from reference TRBV7-3 and TRBJ2-7, reads GAGVSQTPSNKVTEKGKYVELRCDPISGHTALYWYRQSLGQGPEFLIYFQGTGAADDSGLPNDRFFAVRPEGSVSTLKIQRTERGDSAVYLCASSLIQGREQYFGPGTRLTVT.

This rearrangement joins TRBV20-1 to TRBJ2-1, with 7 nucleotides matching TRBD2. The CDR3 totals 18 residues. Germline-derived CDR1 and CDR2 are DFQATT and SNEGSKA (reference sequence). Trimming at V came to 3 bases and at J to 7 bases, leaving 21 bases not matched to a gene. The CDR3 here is CSASGNLGTTGGWNEQFF. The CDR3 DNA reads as TGCAGTGCTAGTGGGAACCTCGGGACTACCGGGGGGTGGAATGAGCAGTTCTTC.

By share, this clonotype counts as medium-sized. The CDR3 loop is CASSLTGTGELFF. The CDR3 DNA reads TGTGCCAGCAGCCTAACAGGCACCGGGGAGCTGTTTTTT. The genes are TRBV9 and TRBJ2-2; the D gene is possibly TRBD1 (5 bases). The CDR3 consists of 13 residues. Germline lookup yields CDR1 SGDLS and CDR2 YYNGEE. V was clipped by 4 bases and J by 4 bases, with 8 bases between them.

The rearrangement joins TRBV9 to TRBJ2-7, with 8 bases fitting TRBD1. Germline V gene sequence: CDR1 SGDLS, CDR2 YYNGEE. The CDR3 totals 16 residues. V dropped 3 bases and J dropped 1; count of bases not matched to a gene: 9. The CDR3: CASSGAGTGMSYEQYF. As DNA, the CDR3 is TGTGCCAGCAGCGGCGCGGGGACAGGTATGTCCTACGAGCAGTACTTC.

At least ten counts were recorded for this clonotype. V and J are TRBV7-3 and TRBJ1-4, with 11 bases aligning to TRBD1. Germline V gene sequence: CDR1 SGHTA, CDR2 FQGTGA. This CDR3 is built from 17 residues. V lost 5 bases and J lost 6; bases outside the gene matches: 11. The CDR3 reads CASSPVPGQGGDEKLFF. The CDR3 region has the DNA TGTGCCAGCAGCCCCGTCCCGGGACAGGGGGGGGATGAAAAACTGTTTTTT.

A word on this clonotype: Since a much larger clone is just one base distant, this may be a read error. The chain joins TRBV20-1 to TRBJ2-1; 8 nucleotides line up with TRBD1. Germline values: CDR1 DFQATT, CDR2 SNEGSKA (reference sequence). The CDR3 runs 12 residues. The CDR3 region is CSASRGPNEPFF. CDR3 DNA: TGCAGTGCTAGCAGGGGGCCCAATGAGCCGTTCTTC.

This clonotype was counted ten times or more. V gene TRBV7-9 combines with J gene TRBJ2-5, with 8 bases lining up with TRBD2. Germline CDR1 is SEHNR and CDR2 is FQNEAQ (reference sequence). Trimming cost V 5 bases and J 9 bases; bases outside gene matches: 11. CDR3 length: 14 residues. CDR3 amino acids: CASSPDLAGWPQYF. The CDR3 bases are TGTGCCAGCAGCCCAGATTTAGCGGGATGGCCCCAGTACTTC.

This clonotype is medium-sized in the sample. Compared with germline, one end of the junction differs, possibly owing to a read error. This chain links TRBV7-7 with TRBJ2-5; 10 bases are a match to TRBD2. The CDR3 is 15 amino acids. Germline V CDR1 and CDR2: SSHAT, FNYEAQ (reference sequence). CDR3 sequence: CASSVSGTSVKTQYF. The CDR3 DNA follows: TGTGCTAGCAGCGTATCCGGGACTAGCGTGAAGACCCAGTACTTC.

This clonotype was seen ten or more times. The CDR3 DNA reads TGTGCCAGCAGCCCGAGCGGGGGGGCCGGAAGCTCCTACAATGAGCAGTTCTTC. Translation: CASSPSGGAGSSYNEQFF. This chain uses TRBV9 with TRBJ2-1, with 10 bases fitting TRBD2. CDR1 and CDR2 (germline): SGDLS, YYNGEE. V shed 4 bases and J 0 bases; nucleotides not matched to a gene: 10. The CDR3 sequence is 18 residues long.

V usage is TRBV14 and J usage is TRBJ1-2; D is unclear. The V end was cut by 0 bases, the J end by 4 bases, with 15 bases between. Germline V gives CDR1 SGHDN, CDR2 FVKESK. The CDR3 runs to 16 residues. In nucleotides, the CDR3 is TGTGCCAGCAGCCAAGATGAGGGAGGGCGGATCTATGGCTACACCTTC. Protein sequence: CASSQDEGGRIYGYTF. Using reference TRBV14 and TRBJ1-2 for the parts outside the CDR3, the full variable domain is EAGVTQFPSHSVIEKGQTVTLRCDPISGHDNLYWYRRVMGKEIKFLLHFVKESKQDESGMPNNRFLAERTGGTYSTLKVQPAELEDSGVYFCASSQDEGGRIYGYTFGSGTRLTVV.

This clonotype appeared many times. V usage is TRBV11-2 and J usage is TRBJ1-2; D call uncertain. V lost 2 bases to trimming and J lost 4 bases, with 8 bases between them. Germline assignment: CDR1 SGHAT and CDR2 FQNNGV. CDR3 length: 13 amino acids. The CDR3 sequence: CASSLLFGYGYTF. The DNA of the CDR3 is TGTGCCAGCAGCTTATTGTTCGGCTATGGCTACACCTTC.

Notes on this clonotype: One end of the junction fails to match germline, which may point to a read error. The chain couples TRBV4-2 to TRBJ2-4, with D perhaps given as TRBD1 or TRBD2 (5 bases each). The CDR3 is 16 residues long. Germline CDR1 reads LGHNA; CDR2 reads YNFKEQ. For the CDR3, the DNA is TGTGCCAGCAGCCAAGATGGGACCTACCCCAAAAACATTCAGCACTTC. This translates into CASSQDGTYPKNIQHF.

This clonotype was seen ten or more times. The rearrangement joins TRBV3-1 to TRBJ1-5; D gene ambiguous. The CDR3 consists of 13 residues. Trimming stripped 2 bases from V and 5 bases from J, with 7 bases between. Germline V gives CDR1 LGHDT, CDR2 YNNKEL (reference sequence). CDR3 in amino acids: CASSQRSHQPQHF. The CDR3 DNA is TGTGCCAGCAGCCAACGCAGTCATCAGCCCCAGCATTTT.

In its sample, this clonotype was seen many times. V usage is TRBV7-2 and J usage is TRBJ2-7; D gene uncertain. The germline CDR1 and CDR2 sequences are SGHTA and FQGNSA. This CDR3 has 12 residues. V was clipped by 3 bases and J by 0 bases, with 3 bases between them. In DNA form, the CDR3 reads TGTGCCAGCAGCTTTCACTCCTACGAGCAGTACTTC. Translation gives CASSFHSYEQYF.

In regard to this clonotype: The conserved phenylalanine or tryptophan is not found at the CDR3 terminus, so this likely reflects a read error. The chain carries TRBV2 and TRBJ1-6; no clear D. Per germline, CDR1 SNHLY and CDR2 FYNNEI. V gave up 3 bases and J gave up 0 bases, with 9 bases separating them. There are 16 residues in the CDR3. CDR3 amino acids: CASSDGHSSYNSPLHL. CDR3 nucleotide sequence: TGTGCCAGCAGTGATGGTCACAGCTCCTATAATTCACCCCTCCACCTA.

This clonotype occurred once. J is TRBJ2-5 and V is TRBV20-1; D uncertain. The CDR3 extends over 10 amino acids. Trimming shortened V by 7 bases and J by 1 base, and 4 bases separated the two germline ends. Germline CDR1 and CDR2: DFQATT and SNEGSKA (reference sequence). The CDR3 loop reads CSDSQETQYF. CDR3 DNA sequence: TGCAGTGACAGCCAAGAGACCCAGTACTTC.

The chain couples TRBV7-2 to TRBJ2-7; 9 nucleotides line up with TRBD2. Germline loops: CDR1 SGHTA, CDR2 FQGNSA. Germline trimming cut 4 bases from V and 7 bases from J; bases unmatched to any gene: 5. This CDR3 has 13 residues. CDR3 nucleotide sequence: TGTGCCAGCAGCTCGCTAGCGGGACGGGAGCAGTACTTC. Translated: CASSSLAGREQYF.

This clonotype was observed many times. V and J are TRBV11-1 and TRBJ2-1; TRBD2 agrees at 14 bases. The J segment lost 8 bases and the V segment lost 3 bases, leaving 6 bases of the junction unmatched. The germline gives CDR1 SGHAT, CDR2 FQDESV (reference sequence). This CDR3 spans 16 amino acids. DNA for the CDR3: TGTGCCAGCAGCTTCTCGACTAGCGGGGGGGCACATGAGCAGTTCTTC. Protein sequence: CASSFSTSGGAHEQFF. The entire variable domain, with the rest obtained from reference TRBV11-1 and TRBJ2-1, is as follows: EAEVAQSPRYKITEKSQAVAFWCDPISGHATLYWYRQILGQGPELLVQFQDESVVDDSQLPKDRFSAERLKGVDSTLKIQPAELGDSAMYLCASSFSTSGGAHEQFFGPGTRLTVL.

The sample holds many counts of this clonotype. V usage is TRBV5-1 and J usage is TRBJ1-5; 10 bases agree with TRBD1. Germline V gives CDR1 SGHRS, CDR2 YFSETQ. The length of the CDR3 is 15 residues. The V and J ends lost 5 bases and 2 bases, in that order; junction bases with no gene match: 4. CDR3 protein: CASRPGTGGNQPQHF. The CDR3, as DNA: TGCGCCAGCAGACCCGGGACAGGGGGCAATCAGCCCCAGCATTTT. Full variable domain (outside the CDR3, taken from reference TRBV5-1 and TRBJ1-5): KAGVTQTPRYLIKTRGQQVTLSCSPISGHRSVSWYQQTPGQGLQFLFEYFSETQRNKGNFPGRFSGRQFSNSRSEMNVSTLELGDSALYLCASRPGTGGNQPQHFGDGTRLSIL.

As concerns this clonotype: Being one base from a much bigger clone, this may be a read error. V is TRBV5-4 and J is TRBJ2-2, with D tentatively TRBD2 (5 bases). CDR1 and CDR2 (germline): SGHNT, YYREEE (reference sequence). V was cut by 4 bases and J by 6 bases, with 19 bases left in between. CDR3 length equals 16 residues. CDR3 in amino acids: CASSPDSNPIAGELFF. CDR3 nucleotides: TGTGCCAGCAGCCCGGACTCGAACCCGATTGCCGGGGAGCTGTTTTTT.

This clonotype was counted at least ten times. CDR3 residues: CASSLASLADLNEQFF. Here the CDR3 DNA reads TGTGCCAGCAGCTTAGCGTCACTAGCGGATTTAAATGAGCAGTTCTTC. The rearrangement uses TRBV7-2 and TRBJ2-1; TRBD2 aligns across 8 bases. Germline trimming cut 0 bases from V and 7 bases from J; bases unmatched to any gene: 8. The CDR3 has 16 residues. The V gene's germline CDR1 is SGHTA and CDR2 FQGNSA.